This T cell receptor (beta chain) stems from a study of blood T cell repertoires in COVID-19. Study context: In each case, the material was cDNA or gDNA derived from T cells, B-cell-depleted T cells, or PBMCs.

Adults between about 18 and 89 years of age took part from 24 US areas. Participant-reported clinical history was the basis for cohort assignment. The CDR3 contains 15 residues. Unmatched junction bases numbered 7, after V lost 1 base and J lost 7 bases. In germline, CDR1 is LGHNA, CDR2 YSLEER. Per the original methods: Estimated nucleated cell counts came from reference gene primer amplification. Repertoires were generated with immunoSEQ multiplex PCR, while TCRdb's copy carries only in-frame clones and drops some. Clonal size and the V and J genes are those of that table, whereas D and trimming came from the DNA. The sample shows fewer than 250,000 clones, around three quarters of them seen only once.

What was sequenced was PBMCs or T cells enriched from blood (not recorded which). This sequence joins TRBV4-3 and TRBJ1-5; 7 bases are shared with TRBD1. The receptor was isolated from a woman in her forties or fifties with acute COVID-19. The CDR3 region is CASSQATGTRQPQHF. The CDR3 DNA reads as TGCGCCAGCAGCCAAGCGACAGGGACAAGGCAGCCCCAGCATTTT.